This T cell receptor beta chain was observed in a study of response to subunit inactivated influenza vaccine. The germline V gene encodes CDR1 SGHTA and CDR2 FQGNSA. The CDR3 is made up of 16 amino acids. Germline trimming cut 2 bases from V and 5 bases from J; bases unmatched to any gene: 6. TCRdb recomputed calls from the RT-PCR reads with MiXCR, one row per CDR3 protein. This table has some 550,000 distinct CDR3 sequences, roughly 25% appearing once. About this clonotype: The antigen is undetermined.

Study conclusions and caveats: Each seasonal influenza vaccination, the authors suggested, recruits few new T cells.

These data were also filed under a second study, of T cells expressing NK-cell markers. As that report states: TCR beta cDNA was made by 5'RACE template switching with UMIs. The study sequenced eight donors, seven HCMV-seropositive and one seronegative.

The origin of this receptor is a man aged 45 to 65 who received an inactivated influenza vaccine. The chain employs TRBV7-2 and TRBJ2-5; 12 positions agree with TRBD2. The source material was CD4+ T cells sorted from PBMCs, sampled 11 to 12 days after vaccination. The CDR3 DNA reads as TGTGCCAGCAGCTTAACTAGCGGGGGGTCCTATGAGACCCAGTACTTC. Translated: CASSLTSGGSYETQYF.